These 20 T cell receptor beta chains were sequenced from one sample in a study of blood T cell repertoires in COVID-19. Produced via immunoSEQ multiplex PCR; TCRdb's table is partial and in-frame only. The sample has hundreds of thousands of clones, approximately 83% seen once. The sequencing sample was made of peripheral blood. These receptors were obtained from a woman aged 50 to 65 with acute or convalescent COVID-19.

The rearrangement links TRBV3-1 (or the pseudogene TRBV3-2) to TRBJ1-1, with D possibly being TRBD1 (5 bases). Looked up from germline, CDR1 is LGHDT and CDR2 is YNNKEL (reference sequence). With 3 bases removed from V and 6 bases from J, the gap between germline ends came to 8 bases. The CDR3 has 12 residues. CDR3 protein: CASSHRVSEAFF. Written as DNA, the CDR3 is TGTGCCAGCAGCCACAGGGTCTCTGAAGCTTTCTTT.

The chain uses TRBV11-3 and TRBJ1-1; D uncertain. Trimming took off 2 bases at V and 3 bases at J, with 7 bases between the two ends. The CDR3 is 13 residues long. The germline CDR1 and CDR2 sequences are SGHNT and YENEEA. CDR3 coding DNA: TGTGCCAGCAGCTTATCCCAGTACACTGAAGCTTTCTTT. This gives the protein CASSLSQYTEAFF. The whole variable domain, filled in from reference TRBV11-3 and TRBJ1-1, reads EAGVVQSPRYKIIEKKQPVAFWCNPISGHNTLYWYLQNLGQGPELLIRYENEEAVDDSQLPKDRFSAERLKGVDSTLKIQPAELGDSAVYLCASSLSQYTEAFFGQGTRLTVV.

A few counts support this clone. CDR3: CAWSRLGTVDNSPLHF. The CDR3 nucleotides are TGTGCCTGGAGCAGATTGGGGACAGTAGATAATTCACCCCTCCACTTT. The chain links TRBV30 to TRBJ1-6, with 7 bases that match TRBD1. Germline assignment: CDR1 GTSNPN and CDR2 SVGIG (reference sequence). The ends lost 3 bases at V and 5 bases at J; junction bases unmatched: 10. The CDR3 covers 16 residues.

This clone was observed a handful of times. This rearrangement joins TRBV30 to TRBJ1-5, with 9 bases aligning to TRBD1. The CDR3 covers 15 residues. Unmatched junction bases numbered 5, after V lost 3 bases and J lost 2 bases. Germline-derived CDR1 and CDR2 are GTSNPN and SVGIG (reference sequence). This chain's CDR3 is CAWRTTGGGNQPQHF. The CDR3 coding sequence is TGTGCCTGGAGGACGACAGGGGGGGGCAATCAGCCCCAGCATTTT.

V gene TRBV3-1 (or the pseudogene TRBV3-2) combines with J gene TRBJ1-1, with D tentatively TRBD1 (5 bases). The ends were cut back, 3 bases at V and 5 bases at J, with 13 bases in the middle. The CDR3 is made up of 14 amino acids. The V gene's germline CDR1 is LGHDT and CDR2 YNNKEL (reference sequence). The CDR3 is CASSQVAGLTEAFF. The CDR3 coding sequence is TGTGCCAGCAGCCAGGTCGCGGGACTGACTGAAGCTTTCTTT.

The CDR3 DNA sequence: TGTGCCAGCTCAGAGGCGGATAATGAAAAACTGTTTTTT. Encoded protein: CASSEADNEKLFF. The J gene is TRBJ1-4, the V gene TRBV18; D unclear. V dropped 5 bases and J dropped 4 bases, with 8 bases sitting between them. CDR3 size: 13 residues. The V gene's germline CDR1 is KGHSH and CDR2 LQKENI.

About this clone: The DNA is left out, because the CDR3 cannot be placed on it with certainty; the CDR3 is given as TCRdb lists it. The rearrangement uses TRBV29-1 and TRBJ2-2; TRBD2, the D gene given by the table, was not confirmed from the DNA. Germline CDR1 SQVTM, CDR2 ANQGSEA. The CDR3 length is 14 residues, termini included. The CDR3 is CSVFGNGVTGELFF.

The chain links TRBV7-2 to TRBJ2-1; D may be TRBD2 (6 bases). Per the germline V gene, CDR1 is SGHTA and CDR2 is FQGNSA. V lost 1 base to trimming and J lost 9 bases, with 13 bases between them. This CDR3 is 14 amino acids long. The CDR3 coding sequence is TGTGCCAGCAGCTTAGGACTAGGTAACACTGAGCAGTTCTTC. It codes for CASSLGLGNTEQFF.

A few counts support this clone. The chain links TRBV7-2 to TRBJ2-1; 9 positions match TRBD1. Per the germline V gene, CDR1 is SGHTA and CDR2 is FQGNSA. This CDR3 region has 13 residues. Trimming removed 4 bases from V and 10 bases from J; junction bases left unmatched: 5. For the CDR3, the DNA is TGTGCCAGCAGCTCACGGGGACAGGGAGAGCAGTTCTTC. Its translation: CASSSRGQGEQFF.

V is TRBV30 and J is TRBJ2-1, with TRBD1 as a possible D gene (6 bases). The germline V gene encodes CDR1 GTSNPN and CDR2 SVGIG (reference sequence). This CDR3 has 14 residues. Trimming took 1 base from V and 6 from J, leaving 13 bases between them. The CDR3: CAWSEGVLGNEQFF. The CDR3 DNA reads as TGTGCCTGGAGTGAGGGGGTTCTTGGCAATGAGCAGTTCTTC.

The rearrangement joins TRBV28 to TRBJ1-5; 10 bases map to TRBD1. With V trimmed by 4 bases and J by 11 bases, 8 bases remained unmatched. CDR1 MDHEN and CDR2 SYDVKM come from the germline V gene. The CDR3 covers 14 residues. The CDR3 protein is CASSWDRGLGAQHF. The CDR3 nucleotides read TGTGCCAGCAGTTGGGACAGGGGACTTGGGGCCCAGCATTTT.

V and J are TRBV18 and TRBJ1-1; D is uncertain. CDR1 is KGHSH and CDR2 is LQKENI in the germline V gene. The CDR3 loop spans 15 amino acids. Trimming cost V 5 bases and J 6 bases, with 19 bases left between them. CDR3 in DNA: TGTGCCAGCTCAAAAACGGATCAGGTTCTCCCTGAAGCTTTCTTT. This codes for CASSKTDQVLPEAFF.

J is TRBJ1-3 and V is TRBV30, with D uncertain. The V end lost 1 base, the J end lost 4 bases, and 11 bases lay between the germline ends. CDR1 is GTSNPN, CDR2 SVGIG, per germline (reference sequence). This CDR3 is 14 amino acids long. The CDR3 loop reads CAWSGGSRGNTIYF. As DNA, the CDR3 is TGTGCCTGGAGTGGAGGTTCAAGAGGAAACACCATATATTTT.

The chain carries TRBV9 and TRBJ2-1, with 10 bases identical to TRBD1. In germline, CDR1 is SGDLS, CDR2 YYNGEE. V gave up 4 bases and J gave up 4 bases; unmatched junction bases: 8. The CDR3 loop spans 16 amino acids. Written as DNA, the CDR3 is TGTGCCAGCAGCCCACACCGGACAGGGGGGTACAATGAGCAGTTCTTC. Translated: CASSPHRTGGYNEQFF.

This chain links TRBV21-1 with TRBJ2-1; the DNA was not compared with TRBD2, the D call given in the table. TRBV21-1 is assigned pseudogene status. CDR3 length equals 10 residues. The CDR3 sequence is CARVEDEQFF. CDR3 nucleotide sequence: TGTGCCAGGGTTGAGGATGAGCAGTTCTTC.

This clone was counted a few times. V usage is TRBV7-2 and J usage is TRBJ2-3; TRBD2 might be the D (5 bases). In germline, CDR1 is SGHTA, CDR2 FQGNSA. Trimming removed 0 bases from V and 0 bases from J, with 10 bases in between. CDR3 length: 16 residues. The DNA for the CDR3 is TGTGCCAGCAGCTTAGCAGCGGACCCTAGCACAGATACGCAGTATTTT. It specifies CASSLAADPSTDTQYF.

This clone was recorded a few times. This chain connects TRBV9 to TRBJ1-2; 8 bases fit TRBD1. In germline, CDR1 is SGDLS, CDR2 YYNGEE. Unmatched junction bases numbered 13, after V lost 4 bases and J lost 5 bases. The CDR3 has 16 amino acids. CDR3 residues: CASSPAAQGALYGYTF. In DNA form, the CDR3 reads TGTGCCAGCAGCCCCGCCGCGCAGGGGGCCCTTTATGGCTACACCTTC.

Here the CDR3 reads CAWSFGLAGGGEQYF. DNA of the CDR3: TGTGCCTGGAGTTTTGGACTAGCGGGAGGTGGCGAGCAGTACTTC. The J gene is TRBJ2-7, the V gene TRBV30, with 14 bases identical to TRBD2. The CDR3 has 15 residues. The germline V gene has CDR1 GTSNPN and CDR2 SVGIG (reference sequence). Germline trimming cut 2 bases from V and 6 bases from J; bases unmatched to any gene: 6. The full variable domain, with the rest looked up from reference TRBV30 and TRBJ2-7, is SQTIHQWPATLVQPVGSPLSLECTVEGTSNPNLYWYRQAAGRGLQLLFYSVGIGQISSEVPQNLSASRPQDRQFILSSKKLLLSDSGFYLCAWSFGLAGGGEQYFGPGTRLTVT.

This chain uses TRBV19 with TRBJ2-3; D is uncertain. V was shortened by 8 bases and J by 3 bases, with 9 bases between the two germline ends. The CDR3 covers 12 residues. Per germline, CDR1 LNHDA and CDR2 SQIVND (reference sequence). As DNA, the CDR3 is TGTGCCAGTGGGCCATCGACAGATACGCAGTATTTT. Translating it yields CASGPSTDTQYF.

The CDR3 region has the DNA TGTGCCAGTAGCGAGGCGGGGGCACGCTCCTACAATGAGCAGTTCTTC. Translating it yields CASSEAGARSYNEQFF. The J gene is TRBJ2-1, the V gene TRBV19; maybe TRBD2 (7 bases). The germline gives CDR1 LNHDA, CDR2 SQIVND (reference sequence). V was clipped by 6 bases and J by 0 bases, with 15 bases between them. The CDR3 covers 16 residues.